This TCR beta chain was documented in a study of blood T cell repertoires in COVID-19. Turning to the study itself: Some COVID-19 samples were acute and others convalescent; all came from the United States, Italy and Spain.

Followed over time, Seattle patients had been enrolled while infection was active. Profiling relied on immunoSEQ multiplex PCR, and the TCRdb table lists in-frame clones only, not all of them. The sample has approximately 160,000 clones, more than 75% seen once. The sequence was collected from a man aged 60 to 75 with COVID-19, enrolled during active disease. Specimen: peripheral blood.

The CDR3 region is CASRWGEEDTQYF. The CDR3, as DNA: TGTGCCAGCAGGTGGGGAGAGGAAGATACGCAGTATTTT. The rearrangement uses TRBV6-5 and TRBJ2-3; TRBD2 is a possible D gene (5 bases). Germline V CDR1 and CDR2: MNHEY, SVGAGI. This CDR3 is 13 amino acids long. Between the trimmed V and J ends, which lost 6 bases and 5 bases, there was a span of 12 bases.